A selection of T cell receptor beta chains follows, all from one sample in a study of blood T cells in healthy people across ages. TCRdb re-derived calls from the 5' RACE reads in MiXCR, one entry per CDR3 protein. The sample has about 940,000 distinct CDR3 sequences, about 44% seen once. Sequencing used blood. The origin of the receptors is a young man in good health. Each CDR3 is given with its conserved first and last residue. The D gene is left open where the match is weak. Not all rows give a size; the values are once, few, many and, for expanded clones, a class.

J gene,D gene,V gene,clone size,CDR3 protein,CDR3 DNA
TRBJ2-1,-,TRBV7-9,few,CASSSGDYNEQFF,TGTGCCAGCAGCTCCGGGGACTACAATGAGCAGTTCTTC
TRBJ1-5,-,TRBV6-5,-,CASSYRNQPQHF,TGTGCCAGCAGTTATCGTAATCAGCCCCAGCATTTT
TRBJ1-6,-,TRBV9,few,CASSSDTDNSPLHF,TGTGCCAGCAGTTCGGACACCGATAATTCACCCCTCCACTTT
TRBJ1-6,-,TRBV4-1,few,CASSQFLDGNSPLHF,TGCGCCAGCAGCCAATTTCTGGACGGGAATTCACCCCTCCACTTT
TRBJ2-1,-,TRBV7-2,-,CASSLARERLEQFF,TGTGCCAGCAGCTTAGCCAGGGAAAGGTTGGAGCAGTTCTTC
TRBJ2-1,TRBD2,TRBV6-2/TRBV6-3,-,CASSYRMRLAGGNNEQFF,TGTGCCAGCAGTTACCGTATGAGACTAGCGGGGGGGAACAATGAGCAGTTCTTC
TRBJ2-2,-,TRBV4-2,-,CASSQVVWKTNTGELFF,TGTGCCAGCAGCCAAGTGGTCTGGAAAACGAACACCGGGGAGCTGTTTTTT
TRBJ2-3,-,TRBV11-3,few,CASSHRTVGTDTQYF,TGTGCCAGCAGCCACCGGACAGTGGGCACAGATACGCAGTATTTT
TRBJ2-1,-,TRBV2,-,CASSGGLGGYNEQFF,TGTGCCAGCAGTGGGGGCCTCGGGGGATACAATGAGCAGTTCTTC
TRBJ2-1,-,TRBV5-6,many,CASSQTSRRWEQFF,TGTGCCAGCAGCCAGACTTCGCGGAGGTGGGAGCAGTTCTTC
TRBJ2-1,TRBD2,TRBV12-3/TRBV12-4,-,CASTMGLAGGSRNEQFF,TGTGCCAGCACCATGGGACTAGCGGGGGGGAGTCGAAATGAGCAGTTCTTC
TRBJ1-2,-,TRBV27,-,CASRLMAGNYGYTF,TGTGCCAGCAGGTTAATGGCAGGCAACTATGGCTACACCTTC
TRBJ2-1,-,TRBV2,-,CANNQGSSYNEQFF,TGTGCCAACAATCAGGGGAGCTCCTACAATGAGCAGTTCTTC
TRBJ2-7,TRBD2,TRBV27,-,CASEPRAGVGEQYF,TGTGCCAGCGAACCTCGAGCGGGAGTAGGGGAGCAGTACTTC
TRBJ2-7,-,TRBV29-1,many,CSGSYEQYF,TGCAGCGGATCCTACGAGCAGTACTTC
TRBJ2-1,-,TRBV6-5,-,CASSYNRGYEQFF,TGTGCCAGCAGTTACAACCGTGGTTATGAGCAGTTCTTC
TRBJ2-3,TRBD1,TRBV5-5,-,CASSWGGTGSTDTQYF,TGTGCCAGCAGCTGGGGGGGGACAGGGAGCACAGATACGCAGTATTTT
TRBJ1-5,TRBD1,TRBV20-1,-,CSAMGQLVNQPQHF,TGCAGTGCAATGGGACAGTTAGTCAATCAGCCCCAGCATTTT
TRBJ2-6,-,TRBV4-1,few,CASSPQDKDSGANVLTF,TGCGCCAGTAGCCCCCAGGATAAGGACTCTGGGGCCAACGTCCTGACTTTC
TRBJ1-1,-,TRBV27,-,CASSLTVGFPAFF,TGTGCCAGCAGCCTTACAGTGGGTTTCCCGGCTTTCTTT
TRBJ1-5,-,TRBV6-5,-,CASSYPGRSKGYEQPQHF,TGTGCCAGCAGTTACCCGGGACGATCGAAGGGTTATGAACAGCCCCAGCATTTT
TRBJ2-3,-,TRBV29-1,many,CSAKADTDTQYF,TGCAGCGCAAAGGCAGACACAGATACGCAGTATTTT